This entry lists 30 T cell receptor beta chains sequenced from one sample in a study of shared clonotypes between healthy human individuals. This table comes from immunoSEQ multiplex PCR, and its TCRdb copy is limited to in-frame clones, with some not included. The sample yields roughly 660,000 clones, about nine tenths seen once. Sequences were obtained from memory CD8+ T cells from PBMCs. Subset indicated: CD45RO+ cells pooled with CCR7-negative TemRA cells. These receptors were taken from a young man in good health. Some clones in this sample may be carry-over from other donors' samples.

The chain has TRBV2 and TRBJ2-2, with D perhaps TRBD2 (6 bases). Germline V gene lookup returns CDR1 SNHLY and CDR2 FYNNEI. Between the trimmed V and J ends, which lost 6 bases and 4 bases, there was a span of 12 bases. CDR3 length: 14 residues. CDR3 sequence reads: CASSDSGATGELFF. DNA for the CDR3: TGTGCCAGCAGCGATAGCGGAGCCACCGGGGAGCTGTTTTTT.

This chain joins TRBV19 and TRBJ1-2; 7 bases fit TRBD1. The CDR3 length is 14 residues. V trimming: 9 bases; J trimming: 2 bases; junction bases outside the gene matches: 9. The germline CDR1 and CDR2 sequences are LNHDA and SQIVND (reference sequence). CDR3 coding DNA: TGTGCCAGCCGAGAGTTGGGACAGAACTATGGCTACACCTTC. Translating gives CASRELGQNYGYTF.

The rearrangement uses TRBV7-2 and TRBJ2-1, with 11 bases lining up with TRBD2. This CDR3 spans 15 amino acids. V lost 2 bases to trimming and J lost 6 bases; unmatched junction nucleotides: 3. Germline V CDR1 and CDR2: SGHTA, FQGNSA. The chain's CDR3 is CASSLLLAGGNEQFF. CDR3 DNA: TGTGCCAGCAGCTTACTCCTAGCGGGAGGCAATGAGCAGTTCTTC.

The chain recombines TRBV7-9 with TRBJ2-3; weak D call: TRBD1 (5 bases). V dropped 5 bases and J dropped 3 bases, with 15 bases sitting between them. There are 15 residues in the CDR3. In germline, CDR1 is SEHNR, CDR2 FQNEAQ (reference sequence). The CDR3 here is CASSQGGQVTDTQYF. As DNA, the CDR3 is TGTGCCAGCAGCCAAGGCGGACAAGTTACAGATACGCAGTATTTT. The variable domain in full, completed from reference TRBV7-9 and TRBJ2-3, reads DTGVSQNPRHKITKRGQNVTFRCDPISEHNRLYWYRQTLGQGPEFLTYFQNEAQLEKSRLLSDRFSAERPKGSFSTLEIQRTEQGDSAMYLCASSQGGQVTDTQYFGPGTRLTVL.

The chain has TRBV7-2 and TRBJ2-2; TRBD2 matches 13 bases. Trimming cost V 4 bases and J 6 bases; bases outside gene matches: 2. This CDR3 spans 15 amino acids. Germline assignment: CDR1 SGHTA and CDR2 FQGNSA. This chain's CDR3 is CASSSGLAGAGELFF. CDR3 nucleotide sequence: TGTGCCAGCAGCTCCGGACTAGCGGGAGCCGGGGAGCTGTTTTTT.

This chain connects TRBV11-3 to TRBJ2-7; TRBD2 might be the D (5 bases). Germline CDR1 reads SGHNT; CDR2 reads YENEEA. The CDR3 sequence is 11 residues long. Between the trimmed V and J ends, which lost 5 bases and 8 bases, there was a span of 10 bases. CDR3 residues: CASSPRRKQYF. CDR3 DNA: TGTGCCAGCAGCCCAAGGAGGAAGCAGTACTTC. Together with reference TRBV11-3 and TRBJ2-7, the CDR3 gives the full variable domain: EAGVVQSPRYKIIEKKQPVAFWCNPISGHNTLYWYLQNLGQGPELLIRYENEEAVDDSQLPKDRFSAERLKGVDSTLKIQPAELGDSAVYLCASSPRRKQYFGPGTRLTVT.

This clone was picked up one time. The rearrangement uses TRBV7-9 and TRBJ2-3; D is perhaps TRBD1 (5 bases). This CDR3 region has 15 residues. With 4 bases removed from V and 1 base from J, the gap between germline ends came to 12 bases. From germline, CDR1 is SEHNR and CDR2 FQNEAQ (reference sequence). The DNA of the CDR3 is TGTGCCAGCAGCTGGGTAACAGGCCGCACAGATACGCAGTATTTT. It encodes CASSWVTGRTDTQYF.

The gene calls are TRBV7-9 and TRBJ1-4; TRBD1 might be the D (6 bases). Germline CDR1 is SEHNR and CDR2 is FQNEAQ (reference sequence). This CDR3 has 15 amino acids. With 3 bases removed from V and 7 bases from J, the gap between germline ends came to 15 bases. In DNA, the CDR3 is TGTGCCAGCAGCTTCGCGGGGGGCAATGCTGAAAAACTGTTTTTT. Encoded protein: CASSFAGGNAEKLFF.

The V gene is TRBV28, the J gene TRBJ2-7, with 8 bases identical to TRBD1. Looked up from germline, CDR1 is MDHEN and CDR2 is SYDVKM. The trim removed 6 bases at V and 6 bases at J, leaving 7 bases unmatched. The CDR3 extends over 13 amino acids. CDR3 loop: CASSPLQGGEQYF. DNA for the CDR3: TGTGCCAGCAGCCCCCTACAGGGGGGCGAGCAGTACTTC.

The chain combines TRBV7-9 with TRBJ2-7; tentatively, D is TRBD2 (6 bases). With 4 bases removed from V and 2 bases from J, the gap between germline ends came to 18 bases. This CDR3 is 16 amino acids long. Germline CDR1 SEHNR, CDR2 FQNEAQ (reference sequence). In DNA form, the CDR3 reads TGTGCCAGCAGCTCCTGGACTTCCCGGGAGACCTACGAGCAGTACTTC. Translated, it gives CASSSWTSRETYEQYF.

The V gene is TRBV5-6, the J gene TRBJ2-1; no firm D call. The germline V and J ends were trimmed by 3 bases and 3 bases, with 13 bases remaining between them. The germline gives CDR1 SGHDT, CDR2 YYEEEE. This CDR3 has 15 residues. CDR3 in amino acids: CASSSDSGYYNEQFF. CDR3 coding DNA: TGTGCCAGCAGCTCCGACTCCGGATACTACAATGAGCAGTTCTTC.

V is TRBV28 and J is TRBJ1-2, with D possibly being TRBD1 (6 bases). The CDR3 length is 17 residues. The ends were cut back, 3 bases at V and 0 bases at J, with 17 bases in the middle. Looked up from germline, CDR1 is MDHEN and CDR2 is SYDVKM. The CDR3 is CASSFQRGQWTNYGYTF. The DNA of the CDR3 is TGTGCCAGCAGTTTTCAACGAGGACAGTGGACTAACTATGGCTACACCTTC.

This sequence joins TRBV29-1 and TRBJ2-5; 11 bases map to TRBD2. V trimming: 5 bases; J trimming: 2 bases; junction bases outside the gene matches: 4. The CDR3 loop spans 14 amino acids. Germline-derived CDR1 and CDR2 are SQVTM and ANQGSEA. The CDR3 sequence: CSVLGLAAQETQYF. In nucleotides, the CDR3 is TGCAGCGTTTTGGGACTAGCGGCACAAGAGACCCAGTACTTC.

The CDR3 bases are TGTGCCAGCAGCTTGGAATTGGACACCACCTACGAGCAGTACTTC. Amino acids: CASSLELDTTYEQYF. This chain uses TRBV5-5 with TRBJ2-7, with a possible D match to TRBD1 (5 bases). The CDR3 contains 15 residues. Per germline, CDR1 SGHKS and CDR2 YYEKEE (reference sequence). V was trimmed by 0 bases and J by 2 bases, leaving 12 bases between them.

This rearrangement joins TRBV11-2 to TRBJ2-2, with TRBD2 identical over 7 bases. Germline V gene sequence: CDR1 SGHAT, CDR2 FQNNGV. The CDR3 covers 15 residues. V lost 1 base, J lost 2 bases, and 1 base stayed unmatched. In nucleotides, the CDR3 is TGTGCCAGCAGCTTAGCGGGGGGAAACACCGGGGAGCTGTTTTTT. It encodes CASSLAGGNTGELFF. The whole variable domain, filled in from reference TRBV11-2 and TRBJ2-2, reads EAGVAQSPRYKIIEKRQSVAFWCNPISGHATLYWYQQILGQGPKLLIQFQNNGVVDDSQLPKDRFSAERLKGVDSTLKIQPAKLEDSAVYLCASSLAGGNTGELFFGEGSRLTVL.

V gene TRBV11-3 combines with J gene TRBJ2-5; D is unclear. The CDR3 loop spans 13 amino acids. CDR1 and CDR2 (germline): SGHNT, YENEEA. V lost 2 bases and J 4 bases, leaving 8 bases between the germline ends. DNA of the CDR3: TGTGCCAGCAGCTTAAACTATGGAGAGACCCAGTACTTC. It is translated as CASSLNYGETQYF. Variable domain in full (rest from reference TRBV11-3 and TRBJ2-5): EAGVVQSPRYKIIEKKQPVAFWCNPISGHNTLYWYLQNLGQGPELLIRYENEEAVDDSQLPKDRFSAERLKGVDSTLKIQPAELGDSAVYLCASSLNYGETQYFGPGTRLLVL.

The chain has TRBV4-2 and TRBJ1-6, with D maybe TRBD1 (5 bases). Germline assignment: CDR1 LGHNA and CDR2 YNFKEQ. V lost 0 bases and J lost 8, with 11 bases in between. The CDR3 consists of 15 residues. The CDR3 sequence: CASSQDRRGDSPLHF. The CDR3 DNA sequence: TGTGCCAGCAGCCAAGATAGGCGAGGGGATTCACCCCTCCACTTT.

The rearrangement uses TRBV19 and TRBJ2-1; TRBD2 matches at 11 bases. J gave up 9 bases and V 5 bases, and 9 bases lay outside the gene matches. The CDR3 has 15 amino acids. The germline V gene encodes CDR1 LNHDA and CDR2 SQIVND (reference sequence). DNA of the CDR3: TGTGCCAGTAGTGAACTAGCGGGAGTTGGGAGTGAGCAGTTCTTC. It specifies CASSELAGVGSEQFF.

The CDR3: CASRQGAKFTEAFF. CDR3 bases: TGTGCCAGCAGGCAGGGGGCGAAGTTCACTGAAGCTTTCTTT. The rearrangement uses TRBV25-1 and TRBJ1-1, with 8 bases identical to TRBD1. V dropped 6 bases and J dropped 4; count of bases not matched to a gene: 7. The CDR3 is made up of 14 amino acids. Germline CDR1 is MGHDK and CDR2 is SYGVNS.

A single count supports this clone. For the CDR3, the DNA is TGTGCCAGCAGTGTTAGCGGGAGTTCCAATCATGAGCAGTTCTTC. It codes for CASSVSGSSNHEQFF. V gene TRBV9 combines with J gene TRBJ2-1, with 9 bases aligning to TRBD2. CDR1 is SGDLS, CDR2 YYNGEE, per germline. J was trimmed by 8 bases and V by 5 bases; bases with no gene match: 11. The CDR3 spans 15 residues.

The V gene is TRBV7-9, the J gene TRBJ2-7; D is unresolved. V lost 3 bases to trimming and J lost 2 bases, with 11 bases between them. Germline loops: CDR1 SEHNR, CDR2 FQNEAQ (reference sequence). The length of the CDR3 is 14 residues. The DNA for the CDR3 is TGTGCCAGCAGCTTGGTCGAATCGGCCTACGAGCAGTACTTC. Encoded protein: CASSLVESAYEQYF.

The chain employs TRBV14 and TRBJ2-1; no definite D call. Germline V lookup: CDR1 SGHDN, CDR2 FVKESK. The CDR3 length is 17 residues. Trimming shortened V by 0 bases and J by 7 bases, and 19 bases separated the two germline ends. The CDR3 DNA sequence: TGTGCCAGCAGCCAAGATCTCCGAGGCCTCCTGTGGAATGAGCAGTTCTTC. It translates to CASSQDLRGLLWNEQFF.

The V and J genes are TRBV28 and TRBJ1-1; D gene uncertain. Germline values: CDR1 MDHEN, CDR2 SYDVKM. Trimming shortened V by 3 bases and J by 3 bases, and 11 bases separated the two germline ends. The CDR3 sequence is 14 residues long. In nucleotides, the CDR3 is TGTGCCAGCAGTTTGCTGACCGTGGACACTGAAGCTTTCTTT. It encodes CASSLLTVDTEAFF.

CDR3 in DNA: TGTGCCAGCAGTCCTCCCGAGACAGGGGGCAGGAGCTACACCTTC. This codes for CASSPPETGGRSYTF. The chain is built from TRBV28 and TRBJ1-2, with 10 bases that match TRBD1. CDR1 is MDHEN and CDR2 is SYDVKM in the germline V gene. Losses at the gene ends were 5 bases for V and 9 bases for J; bases not matched to a gene: 12. The CDR3 totals 15 residues.

The J gene is TRBJ2-3, the V gene TRBV2; 7 positions agree with TRBD2. The CDR3 is made up of 14 amino acids. Trimming cost V 6 bases and J 6 bases; bases outside gene matches: 9. In germline, CDR1 is SNHLY, CDR2 FYNNEI. The CDR3 protein is CASRWGTNPDTQYF. CDR3 DNA: TGTGCCAGCAGATGGGGGACTAACCCCGATACGCAGTATTTT.

The V and J genes are TRBV7-9 and TRBJ2-7, with 9 bases fitting TRBD1. The germline gives CDR1 SEHNR, CDR2 FQNEAQ (reference sequence). J was trimmed by 2 bases and V by 1 base; bases with no gene match: 3. The CDR3 sequence is 15 residues long. The CDR3 protein is CASSLDRGRAYEQYF. CDR3 DNA: TGTGCCAGCAGCTTAGACAGGGGGCGAGCCTACGAGCAGTACTTC.

This clone occurred a few times. The chain recombines TRBV21-1 with TRBJ2-7; TRBD1 is the table's D call and was not checked against the DNA. TRBV21-1 is a pseudogene segment. The CDR3 length is 15 residues. The CDR3 DNA reads as TGTGCCAGCAGCAAAGACCGGCAGGCGTCCTACGAGCAGTACTTC. Its protein is CASSKDRQASYEQYF.

The chain recombines TRBV5-5 with TRBJ2-7; D is undetermined. Trimming left V 1 base short and J 5 bases short, with 22 bases between. This CDR3 has 17 amino acids. Germline loops: CDR1 SGHKS, CDR2 YYEKEE (reference sequence). CDR3 region: CASSLYPQPLKVDEQYF. CDR3 bases: TGTGCCAGCAGCTTGTATCCCCAACCCCTGAAGGTGGACGAGCAGTACTTC.

The rearrangement joins TRBV5-6 to TRBJ2-5; TRBD1 matches 7 bases. Germline CDR1 is SGHDT and CDR2 is YYEEEE. This CDR3 has 15 amino acids. V was clipped by 4 bases and J by 4 bases; unmatched bases: 10. The chain's CDR3 is CASSPADREIETQYF. CDR3 coding DNA: TGTGCCAGCAGCCCCGCCGACAGGGAAATAGAGACCCAGTACTTC.

The chain joins TRBV4-2 to TRBJ2-1; D is unclear. CDR3 length: 15 residues. The V gene's germline CDR1 is LGHNA and CDR2 YNFKEQ. Trimming pared 0 bases from V and 9 bases from J, leaving 15 bases between. CDR3 DNA sequence: TGTGCCAGCAGCCAAGATCTGATGATAGCTGGTGAGCAGTTCTTC. Translation gives CASSQDLMIAGEQFF.